Included here is one T cell receptor (beta chain) sequence, with context. Antigen specificity is unknown. The germline gives CDR1 MDHEN, CDR2 SYDVKM. CDR3 length equals 14 residues. Deletions cut 3 bases from V and 6 bases from J, with 14 bases between. Clones were read by immunoSEQ multiplex PCR, and TCRdb kept only the in-frame ones, dropping some. The repertoire holds approximately 120,000 clones, with more than 80% as singletons. The entry originates in a study of T cell responses to AZD1222 COVID-19 vaccine. Study-wide points: Vaccine-associated CD4 TCRs ranged over spike, dominating at 160-218 and 743-854. Rises in breadth and depth of Spike-specific TCRs came after two AZD1222 doses. Donors in the cohort were predominantly white British and more often female, and clonal diversity was possibly underestimated.

Pooling of second doses given at about 4 or about 12 weeks was done. The sequencing here drew on peripheral blood, taken 28 days after the second AZD1222 dose. The chain uses TRBV28 and TRBJ1-1; D possibly corresponds to TRBD1 (5 bases). The clonotype originates from an adult who received the AZD1222 COVID-19 vaccine. CDR3 sequence reads: CASSFRGFSSEAFF. As DNA, the CDR3 is TGTGCCAGCAGTTTTAGGGGTTTTTCCTCTGAAGCTTTCTTT.